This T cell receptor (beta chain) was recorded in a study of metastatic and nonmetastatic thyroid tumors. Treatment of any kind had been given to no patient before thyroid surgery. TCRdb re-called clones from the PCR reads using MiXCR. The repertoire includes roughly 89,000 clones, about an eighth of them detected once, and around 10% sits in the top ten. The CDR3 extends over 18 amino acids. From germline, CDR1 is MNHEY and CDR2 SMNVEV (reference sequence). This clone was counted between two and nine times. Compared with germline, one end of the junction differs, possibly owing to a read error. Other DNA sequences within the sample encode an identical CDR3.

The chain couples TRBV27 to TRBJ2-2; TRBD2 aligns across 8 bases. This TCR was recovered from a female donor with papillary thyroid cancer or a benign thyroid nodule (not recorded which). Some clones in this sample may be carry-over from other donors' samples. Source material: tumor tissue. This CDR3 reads CASSSPPVSGVNTGELFF. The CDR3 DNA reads TGTGCCAGTAGTTCCCCCCCTGTTAGCGGGGTGAACACCGGGGAGTTGTTTTTT.